The rows below give T cell receptor beta chains drawn from one sample of a study of cytomegalovirus exposure and HLA in healthy donors. Measured with immunoSEQ multiplex PCR; TCRdb has only the in-frame clones, and not every one. This specimen shows some 75,000 clones; the ten leading clones hold over 4.5%. The material sequenced was PBMCs. Receptors were obtained from a middle-aged man in good health and CMV-seronegative. Both conserved end residues are part of each CDR3. A D gene is named only where the DNA matches it firmly.

CDR3 protein: CASNGGYGYTF; CDR3 DNA: TGTGCCAGCAACGGCGGCTATGGCTACACCTTC; J gene: TRBJ1-2; D gene: -; CDR3 length: 11; V gene: TRBV6-6
CDR3 protein: CASSTPIGTSATDTQYF; CDR3 DNA: TGTGCCAGCAGCACCCCGATAGGGACTAGCGCCACAGATACGCAGTATTTT; J gene: TRBJ2-3; D gene: -; CDR3 length: 17; V gene: TRBV21-1
CDR3 protein: CAWSPVESYEQYF; CDR3 DNA: TGTGCCTGGAGTCCCGTCGAGTCCTACGAGCAGTACTTC; J gene: TRBJ2-7; D gene: -; CDR3 length: 13; V gene: TRBV30
CDR3 protein: CASSLVLAGGTDTQYF; CDR3 DNA: TGTGCCAGCAGCTTAGTTCTAGCGGGGGGCACAGATACGCAGTATTTT; J gene: TRBJ2-3; D gene: TRBD2; CDR3 length: 16; V gene: TRBV7-2
CDR3 protein: CASMEREGPTYGYTF; CDR3 DNA: TGTGCCAGCATGGAACGAGAGGGCCCTACCTATGGCTACACCTTC; J gene: TRBJ1-2; D gene: -; CDR3 length: 15; V gene: TRBV7-9
CDR3 protein: CASSLGSGSGANVLTF; CDR3 DNA: TGTGCCAGCAGCTTGGGGTCGGGCTCTGGGGCCAACGTCCTGACTTTC; J gene: TRBJ2-6; D gene: -; CDR3 length: 16; V gene: TRBV5-4
CDR3 protein: CAISADRDQPQHF; CDR3 DNA: TGTGCCATCAGTGCGGACAGAGATCAGCCCCAGCATTTT; J gene: TRBJ1-5; D gene: -; CDR3 length: 13; V gene: TRBV10-3
CDR3 protein: CASTVQGAVHEKLFF; CDR3 DNA: TGCGCCAGCACCGTCCAGGGTGCAGTACATGAAAAACTGTTTTTT; J gene: TRBJ1-4; D gene: -; CDR3 length: 15; V gene: TRBV5-1
CDR3 protein: CASSRTSGTQETQYF; CDR3 DNA: TGTGCCAGCTCACGGACTAGCGGAACTCAAGAGACCCAGTACTTC; J gene: TRBJ2-5; D gene: TRBD2; CDR3 length: 15; V gene: TRBV18
CDR3 protein: CASSLFQSGLHGYTF; CDR3 DNA: TGTGCCAGCAGCTTATTTCAGTCGGGATTGCATGGCTACACCTTC; J gene: TRBJ1-2; D gene: -; CDR3 length: 15; V gene: TRBV7-9
CDR3 protein: CASSHSGGSGANVLTF; CDR3 DNA: TGTGCCAGCAGCCATTCAGGGGGCTCTGGGGCCAACGTCCTGACTTTC; J gene: TRBJ2-6; D gene: TRBD1; CDR3 length: 16; V gene: TRBV4-2
CDR3 protein: CASSLSGSTDTQYF; CDR3 DNA: TGTGCCAGCAGCCTTAGCGGGAGCACAGATACGCAGTATTTT; J gene: TRBJ2-3; D gene: TRBD2; CDR3 length: 14; V gene: TRBV2
CDR3 protein: CASSQNYNEQFF; CDR3 DNA: TGCGCCAGCAGCCAAAATTACAATGAGCAGTTCTTC; J gene: TRBJ2-1; D gene: -; CDR3 length: 12; V gene: TRBV5-1
CDR3 protein: CASSLVLADDYEQYF; CDR3 DNA: TGCGCCAGCAGCTTGGTGTTAGCGGACGACTACGAGCAGTACTTC; J gene: TRBJ2-7; D gene: -; CDR3 length: 15; V gene: TRBV5-1
CDR3 protein: CASSLTPGGF; CDR3 DNA: TGTGCCAGCAGCTTAACTCCAGGGGGTTTT; J gene: TRBJ2-3; D gene: TRBD1; CDR3 length: 10; V gene: TRBV7-8
CDR3 protein: CASSQRDRGREQYF; CDR3 DNA: TGCGCCAGCAGCCAAAGGGACAGGGGGCGCGAGCAGTACTTC; J gene: TRBJ2-7; D gene: TRBD1; CDR3 length: 14; V gene: TRBV4-1
CDR3 protein: CATAGRSGNQPQHF; CDR3 DNA: TGTGCCACCGCTGGCAGGTCTGGAAATCAGCCCCAGCATTTT; J gene: TRBJ1-5; D gene: -; CDR3 length: 14; V gene: TRBV2
CDR3 protein: CASSGGGYEQYF; CDR3 DNA: TGTGCCAGCTCAGGGGGCGGGTACGAGCAGTACTTC; J gene: TRBJ2-7; D gene: TRBD1; CDR3 length: 12; V gene: TRBV2
CDR3 protein: CASSFPRGGLVGYTF; CDR3 DNA: TGTGCCAGCAGCTTCCCCCGTGGGGGCCTAGTGGGCTACACCTTC; J gene: TRBJ1-2; D gene: -; CDR3 length: 15; V gene: TRBV5-6
CDR3 protein: CASSPAGGPATGELFF; CDR3 DNA: TGTGCCAGCAGCCCAGCGGGAGGGCCTGCCACCGGGGAGCTGTTTTTT; J gene: TRBJ2-2; D gene: TRBD2; CDR3 length: 16; V gene: TRBV11-2
CDR3 protein: CASSIGAGITEAFF; CDR3 DNA: TGTGCCAGTAGTATAGGGGCAGGGATAACCGAAGCTTTCTTT; J gene: TRBJ1-1; D gene: -; CDR3 length: 14; V gene: TRBV19
CDR3 protein: CASSIYQFGETQYF; CDR3 DNA: TGTGCCAGCAGCATCTACCAATTCGGAGAGACGCAGTATTTT; J gene: TRBJ2-3; D gene: -; CDR3 length: 14; V gene: TRBV6-1
CDR3 protein: CASSPGLFEQFF; CDR3 DNA: TGTGCCAGCAGCCCCGGACTCTTTGAGCAGTTCTTC; J gene: TRBJ2-1; D gene: -; CDR3 length: 12; V gene: TRBV7-2
CDR3 protein: CASSRLQGETQYF; CDR3 DNA: TGTGCCAGCAGCCGACTACAGGGAGAGACCCAGTACTTC; J gene: TRBJ2-5; D gene: -; CDR3 length: 13; V gene: TRBV11-3
CDR3 protein: CASSSHKYNEQFF; CDR3 DNA: TGTGCCAGCAGCTCCCACAAATACAATGAGCAGTTCTTC; J gene: TRBJ2-1; D gene: -; CDR3 length: 13; V gene: TRBV7-6
CDR3 protein: CASSYGGGFGNTIYF; CDR3 DNA: TGTGCCAGTTCATACGGCGGGGGGTTTGGAAACACCATATATTTT; J gene: TRBJ1-3; D gene: -; CDR3 length: 15; V gene: TRBV19
CDR3 protein: CASSERGSRPGELFF; CDR3 DNA: TGTGCCAGCAGCGAGCGTGGTAGCCGCCCCGGGGAGCTGTTTTTT; J gene: TRBJ2-2; D gene: -; CDR3 length: 15; V gene: TRBV11-1
CDR3 protein: CATSREVELRTDTQYF; CDR3 DNA: TGTGCCACCAGCAGAGAAGTTGAGCTTCGCACAGATACGCAGTATTTT; J gene: TRBJ2-3; D gene: -; CDR3 length: 16; V gene: TRBV15
CDR3 protein: CASNIQGAGDTEAFF; CDR3 DNA: TGTGCCAGTAACATTCAGGGGGCTGGGGACACTGAAGCTTTCTTT; J gene: TRBJ1-1; D gene: TRBD1; CDR3 length: 15; V gene: TRBV19
CDR3 protein: CASSLAVAGSEAFF; CDR3 DNA: TGCGCCAGCAGCTTGGCGGTGGCAGGATCTGAAGCTTTCTTT; J gene: TRBJ1-1; D gene: -; CDR3 length: 14; V gene: TRBV5-1
CDR3 protein: CASSSRQGGEQYF; CDR3 DNA: TGTGCCAGCAGCTCAAGACAGGGAGGCGAGCAGTACTTC; J gene: TRBJ2-7; D gene: -; CDR3 length: 13; V gene: TRBV7-2
CDR3 protein: CASSQRGGPYEQYF; CDR3 DNA: TGTGCCAGCAGCCAGCGGGGGGGCCCCTACGAGCAGTACTTC; J gene: TRBJ2-7; D gene: TRBD2; CDR3 length: 14; V gene: TRBV4-2
CDR3 protein: CAISSTGVTEAFF; CDR3 DNA: TGTGCCATCAGTTCGACAGGGGTTACTGAAGCTTTCTTT; J gene: TRBJ1-1; D gene: TRBD1; CDR3 length: 13; V gene: TRBV10-3
CDR3 protein: CSVRTDAATNEKLFF; CDR3 DNA: TGCAGCGTTCGGACAGACGCTGCAACTAATGAAAAACTGTTTTTT; J gene: TRBJ1-4; D gene: -; CDR3 length: 15; V gene: TRBV29-1
CDR3 protein: CASSLGNRVGYEQYF; CDR3 DNA: TGTGCCAGCAGCTTAGGAAACAGGGTGGGGTACGAGCAGTACTTC; J gene: TRBJ2-7; D gene: -; CDR3 length: 15; V gene: TRBV7-9
CDR3 protein: CASSLAGGWAGETQYF; CDR3 DNA: TGTGCCAGCAGCTTAGCCGGAGGGTGGGCGGGAGAGACCCAGTACTTC; J gene: TRBJ2-5; D gene: -; CDR3 length: 16; V gene: TRBV7-2
CDR3 protein: CAWSDKLARHGEQFF; CDR3 DNA: TGTGCCTGGAGTGATAAGCTAGCAAGACATGGAGAGCAGTTCTTC; J gene: TRBJ2-1; D gene: -; CDR3 length: 15; V gene: TRBV30
CDR3 protein: CASSLVTGVHEQYF; CDR3 DNA: TGCGCCAGCAGCTTGGTAACAGGGGTACACGAGCAGTACTTC; J gene: TRBJ2-7; D gene: TRBD1; CDR3 length: 14; V gene: TRBV5-1
CDR3 protein: CASSDLTSGGTDTQYF; CDR3 DNA: TGTGCCAGCAGTGACCTGACTAGCGGGGGGACAGATACGCAGTATTTT; J gene: TRBJ2-3; D gene: TRBD2; CDR3 length: 16; V gene: TRBV25-1
CDR3 protein: CAGSPGHHSGNTIYF; CDR3 DNA: TGTGCCGGAAGCCCGGGACATCACTCTGGAAACACCATATATTTT; J gene: TRBJ1-3; D gene: -; CDR3 length: 15; V gene: TRBV2
CDR3 protein: CASSSGVGGTQYF; CDR3 DNA: TGCGCCAGCAGTAGCGGCGTAGGGGGGACCCAGTACTTC; J gene: TRBJ2-5; D gene: -; CDR3 length: 13; V gene: TRBV10-1
CDR3 protein: CAISESTGFTTDTQYF; CDR3 DNA: TGTGCCATCAGTGAGTCAACAGGGTTTACCACAGATACGCAGTATTTT; J gene: TRBJ2-3; D gene: -; CDR3 length: 16; V gene: TRBV10-3
CDR3 protein: CASSLTTSGRAFSNEQFF; CDR3 DNA: TGTGCCAGCAGCTTAACGACTAGCGGGAGGGCCTTCTCCAATGAGCAGTTCTTC; J gene: TRBJ2-1; D gene: TRBD2; CDR3 length: 18; V gene: TRBV11-2
CDR3 protein: CASSLGGANEKLFF; CDR3 DNA: TGTGCCAGCAGCTTAGGGGGAGCTAATGAAAAACTGTTTTTT; J gene: TRBJ1-4; D gene: -; CDR3 length: 14; V gene: TRBV11-2
CDR3 protein: CASSFGERNTGELFF; CDR3 DNA: TGTGCCAGCAGCTTTGGAGAGAGGAACACCGGGGAGCTGTTTTTT; J gene: TRBJ2-2; D gene: -; CDR3 length: 15; V gene: TRBV7-9
CDR3 protein: CASDRVQKAGRRNEKLFF; CDR3 DNA: TGCGCCAGCGACCGAGTTCAAAAGGCGGGGCGGAGAAATGAAAAACTGTTTTTT; J gene: TRBJ1-4; D gene: -; CDR3 length: 18; V gene: TRBV10-1
CDR3 protein: CASSRDRGPPSYEQYF; CDR3 DNA: TGTGCCAGCTCACGGGACAGGGGGCCCCCCTCCTACGAGCAGTACTTC; J gene: TRBJ2-7; D gene: TRBD1; CDR3 length: 16; V gene: TRBV18
CDR3 protein: CATSPRGSLDSPLHF; CDR3 DNA: TGTGCCACCAGCCCCCGAGGCAGCTTAGATTCACCCCTCCACTTT; J gene: TRBJ1-6; D gene: -; CDR3 length: 15; V gene: TRBV15
CDR3 protein: CASSHTSGDTDTQYF; CDR3 DNA: TGCGCCAGCAGCCACACTAGCGGGGACACAGATACGCAGTATTTT; J gene: TRBJ2-3; D gene: TRBD2; CDR3 length: 15; V gene: TRBV4-3
CDR3 protein: CASSLDRGGTLSGANVLTF; CDR3 DNA: TGTGCCAGCAGCTTAGACCGAGGCGGCACTCTATCTGGGGCCAACGTCCTGACTTTC; J gene: TRBJ2-6; D gene: -; CDR3 length: 19; V gene: TRBV13
CDR3 protein: CASSAGGKTEAFF; CDR3 DNA: TGTGCCAGCTCTGCCGGAGGAAAGACTGAAGCTTTCTTT; J gene: TRBJ1-1; D gene: -; CDR3 length: 13; V gene: TRBV9
CDR3 protein: CASSATGTTYEQYF; CDR3 DNA: TGTGCCAGTAGTGCCACCGGGACTACCTACGAGCAGTACTTC; J gene: TRBJ2-7; D gene: TRBD2; CDR3 length: 14; V gene: TRBV19